Below are 18 T cell receptor beta chains sequenced from a single sample in a study of T cells in Graves' hyperthyroidism and ophthalmopathy. Authors of the study amplified TCR beta CDR3 regions from RNA transcripts. HTBI primers drove first-round RT-PCR of the TCR CDR3. TCRdb recomputed calls from the multiplex PCR reads with MiXCR, one row per CDR3 protein. The table has 660,000 or so distinct CDR3 sequences, roughly 45% seen once. Sequenced input: peripheral blood or thyroid tissue (not recorded which). The receptors come from an adult man with Graves' disease, either hyperthyroidism or ophthalmopathy (not recorded which).

Points on this clonotype: At one of its ends the junction is not consistent with the germline gene, which may arise from a read error. This sequence joins TRBV5-1 and TRBJ1-6; D might be TRBD1 (6 bases). The V gene's germline CDR1 is SGHRS and CDR2 YFSETQ. CDR3 length equals 14 residues. CDR3 sequence reads: CASSLDRSDSPLHF. Written as DNA, the CDR3 is TGTGCCAGCAGCCTCGACAGGTCCGATTCACCCCTCCACTTT.

The chain couples TRBV12-3 or TRBV12-4 to TRBJ1-4, with a possible D match to TRBD1 (5 bases). V dropped 7 bases and J dropped 13 bases, with 16 bases sitting between them. There are 12 residues in the CDR3. The chain's CDR3 is CASTLGANSLFF. CDR3 coding DNA: TGTGCCAGCACCCTAGGGGCCAATTCACTGTTTTTT.

The V call is TRBV20-1, the J call TRBJ1-4, with 8 nucleotides matching TRBD1. The CDR3 is made up of 15 amino acids. After removal of 1 base from V and 3 bases from J, the junction contained 4 bases not matched to a gene. In germline, CDR1 is DFQATT, CDR2 SNEGSKA (reference sequence). CDR3 DNA: TGCAGTGCTAGAGCCCGGACAGGGTCTAATGAAAAACTGTTTTTT. Translating gives CSARARTGSNEKLFF.

The chain is built from TRBV12-3 or TRBV12-4 and TRBJ1-1; the D is unclear. The CDR3 has 15 amino acids. V was clipped by 6 bases and J by 1 base, with 15 bases between them. In DNA form, the CDR3 reads TGTGCCAGCAGCTTATATTCCCCCCGGAACACTGAAGCTTTCTTT. Its translation is CASSLYSPRNTEAFF.

The chain joins TRBV30 to TRBJ1-5, with 9 bases identical to TRBD1. J gave up 7 bases and V 0 bases, and 4 bases lay outside the gene matches. The germline CDR1 and CDR2 sequences are GTSNPN and SVGIG (reference sequence). The length of the CDR3 is 14 residues. In nucleotides, the CDR3 is TGTGCCTGGAGTGTAGGACAGGGGTACCAGCCCCAGCATTTT. Its protein product is CAWSVGQGYQPQHF.

The chain uses TRBV29-1 and TRBJ1-5; TRBD1 might be the D (5 bases). The V gene lost 8 bases and the J gene lost 4 bases, with 15 bases spanning the gap. The V gene's germline CDR1 is SQVTM and CDR2 ANQGSEA. The CDR3 is 13 amino acids. The CDR3 bases are TGCAGCTTAGCGGGACGGGGAAATCAGCCCCAGCATTTT. It specifies CSLAGRGNQPQHF. Looking up the rest from reference TRBV29-1 and TRBJ1-5 gives the full variable domain: SAVISQKPSRDICQRGTSLTIQCQVDSQVTMMFWYRQQPGQSLTLIATANQGSEATYESGFVIDKFPISRPNLTFSTLTVSNMSPEDSSIYLCSLAGRGNQPQHFGDGTRLSIL.

In its sample, this clonotype was seen a few times. This rearrangement joins TRBV7-9 to TRBJ2-7, with TRBD1 matching 7 bases. This CDR3 contains 14 residues. The germline V gene has CDR1 SEHNR and CDR2 FQNEAQ (reference sequence). V lost 5 bases and J lost 2; bases outside the gene matches: 6. CDR3 DNA: TGTGCCAGCAGCACCCAGACAGGGCCCTACGAGCAGTACTTC. Its translation is CASSTQTGPYEQYF.

In its sample, this clonotype was seen many times. The chain combines TRBV20-1 with TRBJ2-7; perhaps D is TRBD1 or TRBD2 (5 bases each). The CDR3 runs to 13 residues. The ends were cut back, 7 bases at V and 2 bases at J, with 15 bases in the middle. Germline CDR1 and CDR2: DFQATT and SNEGSKA (reference sequence). CDR3: CSVNRDGTYEQYF. CDR3 DNA: TGCAGTGTTAACCGGGACGGAACCTACGAGCAGTACTTC.

The J gene is TRBJ1-2, the V gene TRBV29-1; tentative D call: TRBD1 (5 bases). Trimming left V 8 bases short and J 4 bases short, with 14 bases between. The CDR3 length is 12 residues. Looked up from germline, CDR1 is SQVTM and CDR2 is ANQGSEA. The CDR3 coding sequence is TGCAGCAATCCAGGGCCTAGCTATGGCTACACCTTC. It yields the protein CSNPGPSYGYTF.

Worth noting for this clonotype: The junction does not match germline at one end; this may be a read error. This chain connects TRBV6-5 to TRBJ1-2, with D tentatively TRBD1 (6 bases). The CDR3 is made up of 15 amino acids. Germline V gives CDR1 MNHEY, CDR2 SVGAGI. CDR3 sequence reads: CVSSTYRKDSYGYTF. The CDR3 DNA reads as TGTGTCAGCAGTACTTATCGTAAGGACAGCTATGGCTACACCTTC.

This clonotype occurred many times. This CDR3 is CATSRDVGGNQPQHF. CDR3 nucleotide sequence: TGTGCCACCAGCAGAGACGTGGGGGGGAATCAGCCCCAGCATTTT. The chain recombines TRBV15 with TRBJ1-5; possibly TRBD1 for D (5 bases). CDR1 is LNHNV and CDR2 is YYDKDF in the germline V gene (reference sequence). V gave up 0 bases and J gave up 4 bases, with 10 bases separating them. This CDR3 has 15 amino acids.

V and J are TRBV12-3 or TRBV12-4 and TRBJ1-6; a possible D gene is TRBD1 (6 bases). V dropped 3 bases and J dropped 7 bases, with 16 bases sitting between them. This CDR3 comprises 16 residues. DNA for the CDR3: TGTGCCAGCAGTTTGGGGGCAGGGGTTAGGAATTCACCCCTCCACTTT. Its translation: CASSLGAGVRNSPLHF.

The rearrangement uses TRBV6-5 and TRBJ1-1; TRBD1 matches at 8 bases. Losses at the gene ends were 2 bases for V and 4 bases for J; bases not matched to a gene: 3. From germline, CDR1 is MNHEY and CDR2 SVGAGI. The CDR3 consists of 14 residues. CDR3 protein: CASSYQGASTEAFF. The CDR3 coding sequence is TGTGCCAGCAGTTACCAGGGGGCGAGCACTGAAGCTTTCTTT.

The rearrangement uses TRBV10-3 and TRBJ1-6; a possible D gene is TRBD1 (5 bases). Germline CDR1 reads ENHRY; CDR2 reads SYGVKD. This CDR3 is built from 12 residues. Trimming took off 6 bases at V and 7 bases at J, with 7 bases between the two ends. CDR3 DNA sequence: TGTGCCATCAGGGGGGAGAATTCACCCCTCCACTTT. This codes for CAIRGENSPLHF.

J is TRBJ1-6 and V is TRBV6-5; TRBD1 is a possible D gene (5 bases). V lost 7 bases, J lost 8 bases, and 21 bases lay in between. This CDR3 comprises 16 residues. Germline values: CDR1 MNHEY, CDR2 SVGAGI. The CDR3 sequence: CASNPTGLSPYSPLHF. In DNA, the CDR3 is TGTGCCAGCAATCCTACGGGACTTTCTCCCTATTCACCCCTCCACTTT.

The chain employs TRBV12-3 or TRBV12-4 and TRBJ1-1; possible D gene TRBD1, 6 bases. V was trimmed by 6 bases and J by 6 bases, leaving 20 bases between them. This CDR3 comprises 15 residues. CDR3 amino acids: CASRELTGMRAEAFF. For the CDR3, the DNA is TGTGCCAGCAGAGAACTTACAGGGATGAGAGCTGAAGCTTTCTTT.

The CDR3 DNA is TGTGCCAGCTCACCGCAGGGGGCTGTTCCCTACGAGCAGTACTTC. Residues: CASSPQGAVPYEQYF. V gene TRBV7-9 combines with J gene TRBJ2-7; 8 bases fit TRBD1. The CDR3 length is 15 residues. Looked up from germline, CDR1 is SEHNR and CDR2 is FQNEAQ (reference sequence). J gave up 2 bases and V 8 bases, and 11 bases lay outside the gene matches. The variable domain in full, with the rest retrieved from reference TRBV7-9 and TRBJ2-7, is DTGVSQNPRHKITKRGQNVTFRCDPISEHNRLYWYRQTLGQGPEFLTYFQNEAQLEKSRLLSDRFSAERPKGSFSTLEIQRTEQGDSAMYLCASSPQGAVPYEQYFGPGTRLTVT.

The sample holds a few counts of this clonotype. CDR3 DNA: TGTGCCAGCATGACTGAGACAGGGAACACTGAAGCTTTCTTT. Amino acid sequence: CASMTETGNTEAFF. The chain carries TRBV2 and TRBJ1-1; D is possibly TRBD1 (6 bases). Germline V CDR1 and CDR2: SNHLY, FYNNEI. The CDR3 spans 14 residues. With 7 bases removed from V and 1 base from J, the gap between germline ends came to 13 bases.